This T cell receptor (beta chain) was captured in a study of cytomegalovirus exposure and HLA in healthy donors. The study ran its PCR with 60 Vbeta and 13 Jbeta primers. The method was immunoSEQ multiplex PCR; TCRdb's version includes in-frame clones alone and lacks a portion of them. The sample includes fewer than 150,000 clones, around 85% of them seen just once. This CDR3 spans 13 amino acids. The germline V gene encodes CDR1 SGDLS and CDR2 YYNGEE. Trimming stripped 7 bases from V and 6 bases from J, with 16 bases between. The chain combines TRBV9 with TRBJ1-2, with D unclear. This TCR came from a middle-aged man in good health and CMV-seropositive. Sequencing was carried out using PBMCs. The CDR3 DNA reads TGTGCCAGCGGTTTTTCGAGGCAGAATGGCTACACCTTC. It yields the protein CASGFSRQNGYTF.